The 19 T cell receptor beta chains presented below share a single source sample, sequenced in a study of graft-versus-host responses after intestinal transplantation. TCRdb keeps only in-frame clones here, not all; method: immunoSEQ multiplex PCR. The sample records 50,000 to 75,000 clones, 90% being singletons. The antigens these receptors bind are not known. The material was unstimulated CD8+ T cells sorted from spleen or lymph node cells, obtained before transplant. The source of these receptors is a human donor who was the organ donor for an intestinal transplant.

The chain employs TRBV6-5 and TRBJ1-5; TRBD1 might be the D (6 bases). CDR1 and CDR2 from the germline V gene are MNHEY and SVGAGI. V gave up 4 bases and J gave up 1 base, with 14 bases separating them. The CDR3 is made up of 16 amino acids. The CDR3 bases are TGTGCCAGCAGTTCCTACAGTGGGGGCAGCAATCAGCCCCAGCATTTT. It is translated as CASSSYSGGSNQPQHF.

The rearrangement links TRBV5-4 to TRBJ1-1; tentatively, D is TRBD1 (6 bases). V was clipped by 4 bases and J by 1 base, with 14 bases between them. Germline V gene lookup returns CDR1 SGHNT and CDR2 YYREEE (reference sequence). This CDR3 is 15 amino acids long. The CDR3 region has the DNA TGTGCCAGCAGCATACAGGGCTGGGGGAACACTGAAGCTTTCTTT. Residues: CASSIQGWGNTEAFF.

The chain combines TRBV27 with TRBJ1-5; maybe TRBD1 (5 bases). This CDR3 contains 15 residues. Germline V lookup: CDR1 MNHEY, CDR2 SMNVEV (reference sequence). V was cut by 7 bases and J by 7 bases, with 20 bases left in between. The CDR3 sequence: CASTPGWGEEQPQHF. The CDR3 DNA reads TGTGCCAGCACCCCTGGCTGGGGGGAGGAGCAGCCCCAGCATTTT.

Here the CDR3 reads CASSQVPQEPWGDEQYF. In nucleotides, the CDR3 is TGTGCCAGCAGCCAAGTCCCGCAGGAGCCCTGGGGGGACGAGCAGTACTTC. The chain uses TRBV14 and TRBJ2-5; D is perhaps TRBD2 (6 bases). The end of the DNA is better explained by TRBJ2-7, so the J call may be wrong. Germline V gives CDR1 SGHDN, CDR2 FVKESK. CDR3 length: 17 amino acids.

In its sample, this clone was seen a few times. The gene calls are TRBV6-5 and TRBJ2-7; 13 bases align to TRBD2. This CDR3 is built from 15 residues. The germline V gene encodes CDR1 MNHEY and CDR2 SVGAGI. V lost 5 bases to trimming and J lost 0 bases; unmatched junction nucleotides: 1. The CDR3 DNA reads TGTGCCAGCAGTCGGACTAGCGGGAGCTCCTACGAGCAGTACTTC. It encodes CASSRTSGSSYEQYF.

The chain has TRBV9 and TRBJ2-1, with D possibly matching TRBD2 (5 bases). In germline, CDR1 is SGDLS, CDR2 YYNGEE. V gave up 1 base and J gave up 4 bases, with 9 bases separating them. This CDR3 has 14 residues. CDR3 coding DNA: TGTGCCAGCAGCGTAAGCGGTCCTTACAATGAGCAGTTCTTC. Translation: CASSVSGPYNEQFF.

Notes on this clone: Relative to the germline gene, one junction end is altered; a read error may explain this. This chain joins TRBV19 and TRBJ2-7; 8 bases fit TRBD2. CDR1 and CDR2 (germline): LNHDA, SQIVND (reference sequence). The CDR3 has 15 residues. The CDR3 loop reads CASSIAGSGLYEQYF. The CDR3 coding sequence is TGTGCCAGTAGCATAGCGGGATCGGGCCTATACGAGCAGTACTTC.

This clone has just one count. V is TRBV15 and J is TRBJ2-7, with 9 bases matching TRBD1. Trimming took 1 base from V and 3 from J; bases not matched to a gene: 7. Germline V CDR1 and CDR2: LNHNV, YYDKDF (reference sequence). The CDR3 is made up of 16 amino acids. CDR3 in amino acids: CATSRGSTTGGYEQYF. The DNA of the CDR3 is TGTGCCACCAGCAGAGGTTCAACGACAGGGGGCTACGAGCAGTACTTC.

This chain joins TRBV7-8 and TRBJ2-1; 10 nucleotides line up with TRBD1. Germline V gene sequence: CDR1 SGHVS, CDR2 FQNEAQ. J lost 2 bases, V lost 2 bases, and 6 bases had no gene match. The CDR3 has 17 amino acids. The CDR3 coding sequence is TGTGCCAGCAGCTTATTGTGTGACAGGGGGCCCTACAATGAGCAGTTCTTC. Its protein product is CASSLLCDRGPYNEQFF.

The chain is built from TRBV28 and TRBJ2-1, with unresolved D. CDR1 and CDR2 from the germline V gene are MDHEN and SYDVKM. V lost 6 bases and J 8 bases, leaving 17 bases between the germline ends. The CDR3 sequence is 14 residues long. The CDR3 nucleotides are TGTGCCAGCAGCCCCGTGACATGGATCTATGAGCAGTTCTTC. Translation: CASSPVTWIYEQFF.

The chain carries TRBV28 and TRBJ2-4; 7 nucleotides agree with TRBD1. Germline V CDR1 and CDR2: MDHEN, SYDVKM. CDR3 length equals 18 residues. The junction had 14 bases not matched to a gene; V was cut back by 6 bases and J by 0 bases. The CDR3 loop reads CASSYPGQQLLAKNIQYF. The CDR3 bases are TGTGCCAGCAGCTACCCGGGACAGCAGCTCCTAGCCAAAAACATTCAGTACTTC.

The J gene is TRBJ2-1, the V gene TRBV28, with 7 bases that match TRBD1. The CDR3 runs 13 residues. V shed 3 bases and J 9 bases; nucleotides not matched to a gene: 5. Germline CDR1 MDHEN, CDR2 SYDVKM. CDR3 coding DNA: TGTGCCAGCAGTTTGAGGGGGCTGGTTGAGCAGTTCTTC. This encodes CASSLRGLVEQFF.

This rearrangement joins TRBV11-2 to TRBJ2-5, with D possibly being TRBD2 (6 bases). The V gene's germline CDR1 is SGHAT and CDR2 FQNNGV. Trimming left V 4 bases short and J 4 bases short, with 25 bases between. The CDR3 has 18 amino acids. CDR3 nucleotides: TGTGCCAGCAGCTCCATCTACGGACTAACCTCAAGTGGAGAGACCCAGTACTTC. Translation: CASSSIYGLTSSGETQYF. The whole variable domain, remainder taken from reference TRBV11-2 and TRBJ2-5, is EAGVAQSPRYKIIEKRQSVAFWCNPISGHATLYWYQQILGQGPKLLIQFQNNGVVDDSQLPKDRFSAERLKGVDSTLKIQPAKLEDSAVYLCASSSIYGLTSSGETQYFGPGTRLLVL.

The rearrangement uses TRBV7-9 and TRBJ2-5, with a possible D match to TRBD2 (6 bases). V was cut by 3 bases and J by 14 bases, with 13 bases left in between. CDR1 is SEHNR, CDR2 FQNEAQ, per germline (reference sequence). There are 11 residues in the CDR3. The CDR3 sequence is CASSFSGGIYF. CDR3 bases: TGTGCCAGCAGCTTTTCTGGGGGGATCTACTTC.

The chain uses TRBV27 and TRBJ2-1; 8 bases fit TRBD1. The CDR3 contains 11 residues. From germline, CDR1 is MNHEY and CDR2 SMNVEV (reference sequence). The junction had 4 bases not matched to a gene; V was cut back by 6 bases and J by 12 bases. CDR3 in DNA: TGTGCCAGCAGCCAGGGGGCCTCGCAGTTCTTC. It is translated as CASSQGASQFF.

The CDR3 region is CASSLERAGTYEQYF. The CDR3 DNA is TGTGCCAGCAGCTTAGAGAGAGCGGGGACCTACGAGCAGTACTTC. The rearrangement joins TRBV7-6 to TRBJ2-7, with 7 bases aligning to TRBD2. This CDR3 comprises 15 residues. Trimming cost V 1 base and J 2 bases; bases outside gene matches: 5. From germline, CDR1 is SGHVS and CDR2 FNYEAQ.

Here the CDR3 DNA reads TGTGCCAGCAGCGTAGGGACAGGGGCCTACAATGAGCAGTTCTTC. Translated: CASSVGTGAYNEQFF. This chain connects TRBV9 to TRBJ2-1; 9 nucleotides align to TRBD1. V dropped 0 bases and J dropped 2; count of bases not matched to a gene: 0. There are 15 residues in the CDR3. Germline-derived CDR1 and CDR2 are SGDLS and YYNGEE.

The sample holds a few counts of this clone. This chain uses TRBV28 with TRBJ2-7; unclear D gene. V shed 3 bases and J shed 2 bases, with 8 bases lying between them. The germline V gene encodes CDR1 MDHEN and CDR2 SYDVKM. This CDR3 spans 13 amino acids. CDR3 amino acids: CASSLGLTYEQYF. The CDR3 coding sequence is TGTGCCAGCAGTTTGGGCTTAACCTACGAGCAGTACTTC.

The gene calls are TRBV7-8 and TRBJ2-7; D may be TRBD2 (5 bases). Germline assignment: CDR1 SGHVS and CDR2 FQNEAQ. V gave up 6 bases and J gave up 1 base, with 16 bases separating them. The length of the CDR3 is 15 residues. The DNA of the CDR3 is TGTGCCAGCAGTTCTCCGGGATATCTTTCCTACGAGCAGTACTTC. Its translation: CASSSPGYLSYEQYF.